What follows are 15 T cell receptor beta chains derived from one specimen sequenced in a study of blood T cell repertoires in COVID-19. Sequencing was performed with immunoSEQ multiplex PCR; in TCRdb, only in-frame clones are kept and a portion is missing. The data show 55,000 or so clones, approximately 85% seen once. The sequenced sample was peripheral blood. These receptors all stem from a human donor in a cohort sampled during active COVID-19.

The rearrangement uses TRBV4-1 and TRBJ2-1; 8 bases agree with TRBD2. The CDR3 spans 17 residues. The ends lost 4 bases at V and 9 bases at J; junction bases unmatched: 17. Germline V CDR1 and CDR2: MGHRA, YSYEKL. The CDR3 region is CASSPGDGGGMVIEQFF. CDR3 DNA: TGCGCCAGCAGCCCCGGGGACGGGGGGGGGATGGTCATTGAGCAGTTCTTC.

The sample holds a few counts of this clone. The chain recombines TRBV10-3 with TRBJ1-6; D gene unclear. The length of the CDR3 is 15 residues. V lost 6 bases and J 5 bases, leaving 14 bases between the germline ends. Germline CDR1 ENHRY, CDR2 SYGVKD. CDR3 nucleotide sequence: TGTGCCATCAGCGGAGAGGCGGGCGATAATTCACCCCTCCACTTT. This codes for CAISGEAGDNSPLHF.

The chain joins TRBV25-1 to TRBJ2-5; 10 nucleotides align to TRBD1. V gave up 5 bases and J gave up 4 bases; unmatched junction bases: 4. Germline assignment: CDR1 MGHDK and CDR2 SYGVNS. The CDR3 runs 14 residues. The CDR3, as DNA: TGTGCCAGCAGTCCGACAGGGGGCCCAGAGACCCAGTACTTC. Translating it yields CASSPTGGPETQYF. The entire variable domain, with the rest obtained from reference TRBV25-1 and TRBJ2-5, is as follows: EADIYQTPRYLVIGTGKKITLECSQTMGHDKMYWYQQDPGMELHLIHYSYGVNSTEKGDLSSESTVSRIRTEHFPLTLESARPSHTSQYLCASSPTGGPETQYFGPGTRLLVL.

This clone has only one observation. The chain carries TRBV5-1 and TRBJ1-2, with TRBD1 identical over 7 bases. The germline V gene encodes CDR1 SGHRS and CDR2 YFSETQ. The CDR3 sequence is 14 residues long. Trimming cost V 2 bases and J 3 bases; bases outside gene matches: 4. The CDR3 is CASSLRQGDYGYTF. DNA for the CDR3: TGCGCCAGCAGCTTAAGACAGGGAGACTATGGCTACACCTTC.

The genes are TRBV9 and TRBJ1-1, with a tentative D call TRBD1 (5 bases). Germline V lookup: CDR1 SGDLS, CDR2 YYNGEE. The CDR3 runs to 13 residues. Between the trimmed V and J ends, which lost 0 bases and 6 bases, there was a span of 9 bases. The CDR3 protein is CASSVGGVSEAFF. CDR3 nucleotides: TGTGCCAGCAGCGTAGGGGGGGTCTCTGAAGCTTTCTTT.

The CDR3 coding sequence is TGTGCCAGCAGTGAATTAGGGAGGGCCGGGGAGCTGTTTTTT. It encodes CASSELGRAGELFF. The chain is built from TRBV6-1 and TRBJ2-2; 7 nucleotides agree with TRBD2. V lost 2 bases and J lost 6; bases outside the gene matches: 3. From germline, CDR1 is MNHNS and CDR2 SASEGT. The CDR3 runs 14 residues.

This chain joins TRBV4-3 and TRBJ1-2, with TRBD1 identical over 11 bases. V dropped 0 bases and J dropped 6; count of bases not matched to a gene: 9. Germline CDR1 is LGHNA and CDR2 is YSLEER. This CDR3 comprises 17 residues. This CDR3 is CASSQEPTAGQGDGYTF. CDR3 nucleotides: TGCGCCAGCAGCCAAGAGCCCACCGCGGGACAGGGGGATGGCTACACCTTC.

This clone was observed a single time. This chain links TRBV9 with TRBJ1-5; TRBD1 is a possible D gene (6 bases). V lost 8 bases to trimming and J lost 1 base, with 13 bases between them. This CDR3 comprises 14 residues. Per the germline V gene, CDR1 is SGDLS and CDR2 is YYNGEE. The CDR3 nucleotides are TGTGCCAGTGGGAGGGACATGAGCAATCAGCCCCAGCATTTT. This encodes CASGRDMSNQPQHF.

V and J are TRBV4-3 and TRBJ2-2; tentative D call: TRBD2 (6 bases). The CDR3 has 15 amino acids. Germline lookup yields CDR1 LGHNA and CDR2 YSLEER. With 4 bases removed from V and 3 bases from J, the gap between germline ends came to 12 bases. CDR3 residues: CASSPGVDYTGELFF. The CDR3 nucleotides read TGCGCCAGCAGCCCGGGGGTTGACTACACCGGGGAGCTGTTTTTT.

The CDR3 is CASSMTGWTDTQYF. The CDR3 DNA follows: TGCGCCAGCAGCATGACAGGGTGGACAGATACGCAGTATTTT. The chain links TRBV5-1 to TRBJ2-3; 7 nucleotides align to TRBD1. V was pared by 4 bases and J by 3 bases, with 5 bases of the junction left unmatched. The CDR3 runs to 14 residues. Germline lookup yields CDR1 SGHRS and CDR2 YFSETQ.

This clone has a single count. This chain links TRBV27 with TRBJ1-2; D might be TRBD1 (6 bases). The V and J ends lost 3 bases and 0 bases respectively, with 26 bases between them. Germline CDR1 is MNHEY and CDR2 is SMNVEV (reference sequence). This CDR3 is 20 amino acids long. The CDR3 loop is CASSFQGSVGTGTTNYGYTF. The CDR3, as DNA: TGTGCCAGCAGTTTCCAGGGCTCCGTGGGGACCGGGACAACTAACTATGGCTACACCTTC.

This sequence joins TRBV5-1 and TRBJ2-3; TRBD2 matches 10 bases. CDR1 and CDR2 (germline): SGHRS, YFSETQ. There are 15 residues in the CDR3. Germline trimming cut 2 bases from V and 3 bases from J; bases unmatched to any gene: 3. The CDR3 sequence: CASSFTSGITDTQYF. Written as DNA, the CDR3 is TGCGCCAGCAGCTTTACTAGCGGGATTACAGATACGCAGTATTTT.

The table lists this clone with a few counts. The chain couples TRBV10-1 to TRBJ2-7; 7 positions agree with TRBD2. With V trimmed by 3 bases and J by 4 bases, 6 bases remained unmatched. The germline gives CDR1 WNHNN, CDR2 SYGVQD (reference sequence). This CDR3 spans 14 amino acids. This chain's CDR3 is CASSDGTTLYEQYF. CDR3 sequence (DNA): TGCGCCAGCAGTGATGGGACTACACTATACGAGCAGTACTTC.

This chain connects TRBV27 to TRBJ2-3, with D possibly matching TRBD2 (5 bases). Trimming stripped 7 bases from V and 3 bases from J, with 14 bases between. In germline, CDR1 is MNHEY, CDR2 SMNVEV (reference sequence). The CDR3 sequence is 14 residues long. The CDR3 coding sequence is TGTGCCAGCACTTCCGGGATTCTGACAGATACGCAGTATTTT. It specifies CASTSGILTDTQYF.

This clone has just a few counts. The gene calls are TRBV27 and TRBJ1-4; D unclear. CDR3 length equals 14 residues. Trimming took 3 bases from V and 8 from J, leaving 13 bases between them. CDR1 and CDR2 from the germline V gene are MNHEY and SMNVEV (reference sequence). In DNA form, the CDR3 reads TGTGCCAGCAGTTTGCCCGCCCTAACGGAAAAACTGTTTTTT. Protein sequence: CASSLPALTEKLFF. The whole variable domain, remainder taken from reference TRBV27 and TRBJ1-4, is EAQVTQNPRYLITVTGKKLTVTCSQNMNHEYMSWYRQDPGLGLRQIYYSMNVEVTDKGDVPEGYKVSRKEKRNFPLILESPSPNQTSLYFCASSLPALTEKLFFGSGTQLSVL.